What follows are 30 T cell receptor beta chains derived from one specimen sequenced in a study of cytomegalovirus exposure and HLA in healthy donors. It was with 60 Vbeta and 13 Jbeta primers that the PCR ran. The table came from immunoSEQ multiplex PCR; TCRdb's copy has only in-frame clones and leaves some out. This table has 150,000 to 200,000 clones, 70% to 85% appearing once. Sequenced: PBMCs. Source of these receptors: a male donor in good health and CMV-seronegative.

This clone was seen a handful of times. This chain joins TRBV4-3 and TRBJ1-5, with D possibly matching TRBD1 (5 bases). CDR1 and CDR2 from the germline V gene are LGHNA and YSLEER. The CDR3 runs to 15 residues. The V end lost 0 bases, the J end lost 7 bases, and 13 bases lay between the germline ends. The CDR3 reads CASSQEAQGSQPQHF. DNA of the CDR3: TGCGCCAGCAGCCAAGAGGCCCAGGGTAGCCAGCCCCAGCATTTT.

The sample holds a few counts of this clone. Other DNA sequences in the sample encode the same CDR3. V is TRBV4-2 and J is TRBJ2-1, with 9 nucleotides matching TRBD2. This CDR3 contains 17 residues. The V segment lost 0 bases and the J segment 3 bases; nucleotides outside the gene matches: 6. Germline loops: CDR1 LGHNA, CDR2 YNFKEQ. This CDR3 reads CASSQEPAGGLYNEQFF. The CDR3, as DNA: TGTGCCAGCAGCCAAGAACCCGCGGGGGGGCTCTACAATGAGCAGTTCTTC.

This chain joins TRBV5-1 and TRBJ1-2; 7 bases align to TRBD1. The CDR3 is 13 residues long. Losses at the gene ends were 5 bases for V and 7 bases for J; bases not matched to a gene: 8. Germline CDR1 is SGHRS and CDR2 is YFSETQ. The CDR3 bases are TGCGCCAGCAGATCTGACAGGGTGTCTGGCTACACCTTC. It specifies CASRSDRVSGYTF. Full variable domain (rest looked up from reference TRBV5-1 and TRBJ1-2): KAGVTQTPRYLIKTRGQQVTLSCSPISGHRSVSWYQQTPGQGLQFLFEYFSETQRNKGNFPGRFSGRQFSNSRSEMNVSTLELGDSALYLCASRSDRVSGYTFGSGTRLTVV.

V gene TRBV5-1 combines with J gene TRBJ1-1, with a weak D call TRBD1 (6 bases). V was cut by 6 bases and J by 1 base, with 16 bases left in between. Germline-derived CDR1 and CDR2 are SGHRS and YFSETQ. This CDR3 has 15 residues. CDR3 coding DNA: TGCGCCAGCACCCCGAGGACAGCTCAGAACACTGAAGCTTTCTTT. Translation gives CASTPRTAQNTEAFF.

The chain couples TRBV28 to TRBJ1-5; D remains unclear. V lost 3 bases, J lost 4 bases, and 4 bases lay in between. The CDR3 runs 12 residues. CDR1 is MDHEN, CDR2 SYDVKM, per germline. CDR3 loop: CASSLENQPQHF. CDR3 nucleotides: TGTGCCAGCAGTTTGGAGAATCAGCCCCAGCATTTT. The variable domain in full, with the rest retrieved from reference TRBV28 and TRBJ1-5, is DVKVTQSSRYLVKRTGEKVFLECVQDMDHENMFWYRQDPGLGLRLIYFSYDVKMKEKGDIPEGYSVSREKKERFSLILESASTNQTSMYLCASSLENQPQHFGDGTRLSIL.

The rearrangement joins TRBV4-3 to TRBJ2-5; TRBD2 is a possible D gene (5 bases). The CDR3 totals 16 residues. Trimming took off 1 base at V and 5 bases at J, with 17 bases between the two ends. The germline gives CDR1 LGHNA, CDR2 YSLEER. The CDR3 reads CASSQGVSGIWETQYF. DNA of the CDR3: TGCGCCAGCAGCCAAGGGGTGTCGGGGATCTGGGAGACCCAGTACTTC.

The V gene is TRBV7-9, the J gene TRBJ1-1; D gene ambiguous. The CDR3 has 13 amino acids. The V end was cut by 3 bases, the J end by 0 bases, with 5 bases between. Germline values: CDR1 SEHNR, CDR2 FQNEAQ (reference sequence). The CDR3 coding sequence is TGTGCCAGCAGCTTTTCCGTGAACACTGAAGCTTTCTTT. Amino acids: CASSFSVNTEAFF.

The CDR3 protein is CAWRAGGGGSTDTQYF. CDR3 sequence (DNA): TGTGCCTGGAGGGCCGGGGGGGGCGGTAGCACAGATACGCAGTATTTT. This chain links TRBV30 with TRBJ2-3; 8 bases agree with TRBD2. Germline V gene lookup returns CDR1 GTSNPN and CDR2 SVGIG (reference sequence). With 3 bases clipped from V and 0 bases from J, the junction kept 8 bases outside the gene matches. This CDR3 has 16 amino acids. The whole variable domain, filled in from reference TRBV30 and TRBJ2-3, reads SQTIHQWPATLVQPVGSPLSLECTVEGTSNPNLYWYRQAAGRGLQLLFYSVGIGQISSEVPQNLSASRPQDRQFILSSKKLLLSDSGFYLCAWRAGGGGSTDTQYFGPGTRLTVL.

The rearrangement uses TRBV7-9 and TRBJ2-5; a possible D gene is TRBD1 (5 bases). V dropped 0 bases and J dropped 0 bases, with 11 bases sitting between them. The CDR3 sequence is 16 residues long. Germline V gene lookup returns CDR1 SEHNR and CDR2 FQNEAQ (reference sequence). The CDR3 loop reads CASSLAQQAYQETQYF. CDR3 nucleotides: TGTGCCAGCAGCTTAGCGCAACAGGCCTACCAAGAGACCCAGTACTTC.

The CDR3 protein is CASSVGNRYEQYF. For the CDR3, the DNA is TGTGCCAGCAGCGTAGGAAACAGATACGAGCAGTACTTC. The chain employs TRBV9 and TRBJ2-5, with unresolved D. With the DNA end fitting TRBJ2-7 better, the J assignment may be wrong. Germline V gene sequence: CDR1 SGDLS, CDR2 YYNGEE. This CDR3 contains 13 residues.

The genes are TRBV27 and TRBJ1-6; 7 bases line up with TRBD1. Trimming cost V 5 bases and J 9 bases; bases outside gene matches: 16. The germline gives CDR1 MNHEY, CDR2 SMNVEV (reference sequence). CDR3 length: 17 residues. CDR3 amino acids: CASSAFKTGEIGSPLHF. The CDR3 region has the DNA TGTGCCAGCAGTGCGTTTAAAACAGGGGAAATTGGTTCACCCCTCCACTTT.

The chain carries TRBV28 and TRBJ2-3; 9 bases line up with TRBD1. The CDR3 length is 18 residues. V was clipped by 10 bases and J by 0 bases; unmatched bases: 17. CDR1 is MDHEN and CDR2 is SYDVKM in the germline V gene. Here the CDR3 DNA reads TGTGCCACCCATGGGACAGGGTGGCAGCGCGCAAGCACAGATACGCAGTATTTT. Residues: CATHGTGWQRASTDTQYF.

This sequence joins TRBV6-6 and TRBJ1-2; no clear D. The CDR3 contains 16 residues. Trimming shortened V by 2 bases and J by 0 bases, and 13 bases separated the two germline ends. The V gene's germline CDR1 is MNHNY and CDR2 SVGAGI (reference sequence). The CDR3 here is CASSYRAAVANYGYTF. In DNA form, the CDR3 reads TGTGCCAGCAGTTACCGAGCGGCGGTAGCTAACTATGGCTACACCTTC.

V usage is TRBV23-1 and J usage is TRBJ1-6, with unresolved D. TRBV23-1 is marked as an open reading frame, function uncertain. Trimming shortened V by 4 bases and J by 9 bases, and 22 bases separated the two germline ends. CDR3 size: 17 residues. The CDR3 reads CASSRSGRELKISPLHF. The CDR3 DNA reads TGCGCCAGCAGTCGATCTGGAAGGGAGCTTAAAATTTCACCCCTCCACTTT.

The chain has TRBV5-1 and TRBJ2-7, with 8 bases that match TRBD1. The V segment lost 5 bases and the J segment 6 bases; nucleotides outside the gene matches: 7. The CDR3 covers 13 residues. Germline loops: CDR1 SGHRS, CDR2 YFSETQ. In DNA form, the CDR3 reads TGCGCCAGCAGTCCAATCGACAGGGGCGAGCAGTACTTC. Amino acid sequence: CASSPIDRGEQYF.

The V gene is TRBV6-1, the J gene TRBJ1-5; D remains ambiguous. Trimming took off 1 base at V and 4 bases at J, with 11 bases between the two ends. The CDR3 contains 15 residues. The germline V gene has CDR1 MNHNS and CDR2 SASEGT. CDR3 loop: CASSEEGSGNQPQHF. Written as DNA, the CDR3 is TGTGCCAGCAGTGAAGAGGGTTCGGGGAATCAGCCCCAGCATTTT.

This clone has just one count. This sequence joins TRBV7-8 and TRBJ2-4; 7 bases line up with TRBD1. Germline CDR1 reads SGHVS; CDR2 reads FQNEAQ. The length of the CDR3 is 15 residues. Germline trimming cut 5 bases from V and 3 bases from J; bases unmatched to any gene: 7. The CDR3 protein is CASSIQGWDKNIQYF. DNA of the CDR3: TGTGCCAGCAGCATACAGGGGTGGGACAAAAACATTCAGTACTTC.

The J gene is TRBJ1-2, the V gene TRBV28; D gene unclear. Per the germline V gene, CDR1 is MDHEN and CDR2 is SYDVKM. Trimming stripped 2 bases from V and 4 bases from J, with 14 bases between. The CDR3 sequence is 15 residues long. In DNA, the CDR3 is TGTGCCAGCAGTTTAGTGCGGGGAGTAAGCTATGGCTACACCTTC. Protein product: CASSLVRGVSYGYTF.

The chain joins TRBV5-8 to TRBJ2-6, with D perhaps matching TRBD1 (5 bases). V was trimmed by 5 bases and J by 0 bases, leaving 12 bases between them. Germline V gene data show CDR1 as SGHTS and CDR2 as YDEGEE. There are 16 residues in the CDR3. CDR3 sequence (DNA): TGTGCCAGCAGTTCTGATAGGGGCTCTGGGGCCAACGTCCTGACTTTC. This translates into CASSSDRGSGANVLTF.

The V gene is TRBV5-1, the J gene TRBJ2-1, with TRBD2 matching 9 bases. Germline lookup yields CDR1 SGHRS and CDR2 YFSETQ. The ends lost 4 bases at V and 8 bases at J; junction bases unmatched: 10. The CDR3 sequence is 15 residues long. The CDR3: CASSLAGMDWDEQFF. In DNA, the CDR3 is TGCGCCAGCAGCCTAGCGGGGATGGATTGGGATGAGCAGTTCTTC.

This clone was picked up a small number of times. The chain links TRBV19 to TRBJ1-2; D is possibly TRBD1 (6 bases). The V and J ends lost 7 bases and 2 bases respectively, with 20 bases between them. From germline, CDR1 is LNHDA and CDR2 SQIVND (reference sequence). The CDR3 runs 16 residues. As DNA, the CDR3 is TGTGCCAGTACCCCCTTTGAGGGGGGGGTGAACTATGGCTACACCTTC. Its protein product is CASTPFEGGVNYGYTF.

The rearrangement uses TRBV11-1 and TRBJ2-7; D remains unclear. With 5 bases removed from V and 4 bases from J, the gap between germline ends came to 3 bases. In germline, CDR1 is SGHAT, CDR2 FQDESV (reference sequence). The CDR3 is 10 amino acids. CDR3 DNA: TGTGCCAGCAGCCGGTACGAGCAGTACTTC. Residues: CASSRYEQYF.

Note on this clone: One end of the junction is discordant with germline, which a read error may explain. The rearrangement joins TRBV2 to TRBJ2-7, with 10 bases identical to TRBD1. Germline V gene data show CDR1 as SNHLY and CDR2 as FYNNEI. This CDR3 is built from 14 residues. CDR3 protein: CASIFGTGAYGQYF. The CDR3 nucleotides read TGTGCCAGCATCTTCGGGACAGGGGCCTACGGGCAGTACTTC.

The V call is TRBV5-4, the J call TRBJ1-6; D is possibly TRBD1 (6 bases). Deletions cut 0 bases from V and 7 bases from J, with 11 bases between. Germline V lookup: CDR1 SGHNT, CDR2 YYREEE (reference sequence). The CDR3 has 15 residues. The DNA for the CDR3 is TGTGCCAGCAGCTTGGAGCCCAGGGGAAATTCACCCCTCCACTTT. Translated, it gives CASSLEPRGNSPLHF.

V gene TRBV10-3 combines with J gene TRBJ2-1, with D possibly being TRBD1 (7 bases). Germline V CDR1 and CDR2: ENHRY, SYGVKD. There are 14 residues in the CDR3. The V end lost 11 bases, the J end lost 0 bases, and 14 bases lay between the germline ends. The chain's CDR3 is CAAGQIDSYNEQFF. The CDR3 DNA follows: TGTGCCGCGGGACAGATAGACTCCTACAATGAGCAGTTCTTC.

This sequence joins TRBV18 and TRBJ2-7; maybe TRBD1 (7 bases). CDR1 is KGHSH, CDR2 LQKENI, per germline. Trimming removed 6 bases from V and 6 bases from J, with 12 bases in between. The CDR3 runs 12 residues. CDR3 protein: CASSSGGSEQYF. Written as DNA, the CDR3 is TGTGCCAGCTCGTCAGGGGGGAGCGAGCAGTACTTC.

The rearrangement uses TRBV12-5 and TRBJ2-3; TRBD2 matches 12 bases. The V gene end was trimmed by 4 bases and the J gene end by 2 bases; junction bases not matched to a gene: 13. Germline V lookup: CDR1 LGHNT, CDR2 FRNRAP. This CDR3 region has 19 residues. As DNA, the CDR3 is TGTGCTAGTGGTTCCCCGAAGACCCTAGCGGGAGGGACCACAGATACGCAGTATTTT. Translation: CASGSPKTLAGGTTDTQYF.

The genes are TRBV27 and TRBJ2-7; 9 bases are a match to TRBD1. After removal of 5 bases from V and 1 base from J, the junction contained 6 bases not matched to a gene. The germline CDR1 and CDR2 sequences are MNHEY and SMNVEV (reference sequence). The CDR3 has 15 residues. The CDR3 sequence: CASSVQGQGSYEQYF. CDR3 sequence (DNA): TGTGCCAGCAGTGTCCAGGGACAGGGATCCTACGAGCAGTACTTC.

CDR3 residues: CASRIQGEETQYF. In DNA, the CDR3 is TGTGCCAGCAGGATACAGGGGGAAGAGACCCAGTACTTC. This sequence joins TRBV6-1 and TRBJ2-5; 8 bases are a match to TRBD1. Trimming removed 6 bases from V and 3 bases from J; junction bases left unmatched: 3. Germline V gene sequence: CDR1 MNHNS, CDR2 SASEGT. This CDR3 has 13 residues.

CDR3 in amino acids: CASSDTGGRQPQHF. The DNA of the CDR3 is TGTGCCAGCAGTGATACAGGGGGGCGTCAGCCCCAGCATTTT. V gene TRBV6-6 combines with J gene TRBJ1-5, with 8 positions matching TRBD1. CDR1 is MNHNY, CDR2 SVGAGI, per germline (reference sequence). The CDR3 spans 14 residues. V dropped 5 bases and J dropped 6; count of bases not matched to a gene: 6.